This T cell receptor beta chain was identified during a study of cytomegalovirus exposure and HLA in healthy donors. General observations from the study: Near-uniform donor sequencing depth was presumed by presence/absence analyses. Reportedly, diagnosis of cytomegalovirus status by the classifier showed high specificity and sensitivity.

Researchers ran the PCR with 60 Vbeta and 13 Jbeta primers. The method was immunoSEQ multiplex PCR; TCRdb's version includes in-frame clones alone and lacks a portion of them. Of some 180,000 clones in the sample, about three quarters were seen once. The CDR3 runs to 16 residues. Between the trimmed V and J ends, which lost 4 bases and 2 bases, there was a span of 15 bases. The germline gives CDR1 SEHNR, CDR2 FQNEAQ (reference sequence). As to this clone: Its antigen is unidentified.

V usage is TRBV7-9 and J usage is TRBJ2-1, with D tentatively TRBD2 (7 bases). Material: PBMCs. This receptor was obtained from a man aged 18 to 30 in good health and CMV-seronegative. The CDR3 DNA sequence: TGTGCCAGCAGCTCCCTAAGGGGGGGCACCTACAATGAGCAGTTCTTC. Translation: CASSSLRGGTYNEQFF.